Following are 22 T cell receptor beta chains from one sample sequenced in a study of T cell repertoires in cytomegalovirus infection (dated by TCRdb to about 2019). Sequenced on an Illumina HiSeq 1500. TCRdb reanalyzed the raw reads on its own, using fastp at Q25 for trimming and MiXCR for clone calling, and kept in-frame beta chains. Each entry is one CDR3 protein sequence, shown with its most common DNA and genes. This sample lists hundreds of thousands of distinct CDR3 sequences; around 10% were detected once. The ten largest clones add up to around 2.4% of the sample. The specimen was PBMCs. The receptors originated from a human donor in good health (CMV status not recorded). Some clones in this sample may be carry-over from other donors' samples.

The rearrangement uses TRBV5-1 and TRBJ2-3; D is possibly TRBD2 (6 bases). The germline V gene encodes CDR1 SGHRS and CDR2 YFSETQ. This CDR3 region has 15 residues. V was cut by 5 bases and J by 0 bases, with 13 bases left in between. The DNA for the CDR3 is TGCGCCAGCAGTGGGAGTCGGGGGAGCACAGATACGCAGTATTTT. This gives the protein CASSGSRGSTDTQYF.

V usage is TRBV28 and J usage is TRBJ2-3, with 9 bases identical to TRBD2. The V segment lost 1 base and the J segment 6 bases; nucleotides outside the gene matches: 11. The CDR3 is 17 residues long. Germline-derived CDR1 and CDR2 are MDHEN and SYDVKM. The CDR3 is CASSLSVAGAAGDTQYF. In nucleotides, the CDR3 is TGTGCCAGCAGTTTATCTGTAGCGGGGGCCGCAGGGGATACGCAGTATTTT.

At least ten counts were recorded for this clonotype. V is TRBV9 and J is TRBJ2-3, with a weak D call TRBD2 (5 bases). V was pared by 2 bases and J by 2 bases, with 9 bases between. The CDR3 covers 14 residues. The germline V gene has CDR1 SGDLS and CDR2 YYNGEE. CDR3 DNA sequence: TGTGCCAGCAGCGTGGGAGATATCACAGATACGCAGTATTTT. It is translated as CASSVGDITDTQYF.

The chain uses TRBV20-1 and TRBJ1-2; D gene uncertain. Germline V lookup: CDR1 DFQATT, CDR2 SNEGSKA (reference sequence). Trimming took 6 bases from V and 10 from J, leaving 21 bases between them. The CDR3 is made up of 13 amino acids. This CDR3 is CSARSGVLGVYTF. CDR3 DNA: TGCAGTGCCCGATCTGGAGTCCTGGGTGTCTACACCTTC.

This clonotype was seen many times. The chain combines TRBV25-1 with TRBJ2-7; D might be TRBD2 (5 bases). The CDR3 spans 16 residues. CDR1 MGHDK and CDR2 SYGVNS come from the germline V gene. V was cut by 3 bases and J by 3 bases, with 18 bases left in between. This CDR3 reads CASSEYREQNYYEQYF. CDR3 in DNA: TGTGCCAGCAGTGAGTACCGGGAACAGAACTACTACGAGCAGTACTTC.

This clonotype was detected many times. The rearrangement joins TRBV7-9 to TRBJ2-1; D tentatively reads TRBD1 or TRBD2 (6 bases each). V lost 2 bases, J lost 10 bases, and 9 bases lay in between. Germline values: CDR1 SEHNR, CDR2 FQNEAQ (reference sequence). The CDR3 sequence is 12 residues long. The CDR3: CASSLRGVEQFF. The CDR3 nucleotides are TGTGCCAGCAGCTTAAGGGGGGTGGAGCAGTTCTTC.

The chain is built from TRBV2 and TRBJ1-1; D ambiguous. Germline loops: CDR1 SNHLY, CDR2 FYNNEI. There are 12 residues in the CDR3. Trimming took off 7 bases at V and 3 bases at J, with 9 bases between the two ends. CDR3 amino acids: CASTPEDTEAFF. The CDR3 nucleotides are TGTGCCAGCACTCCTGAGGACACTGAAGCTTTCTTT.

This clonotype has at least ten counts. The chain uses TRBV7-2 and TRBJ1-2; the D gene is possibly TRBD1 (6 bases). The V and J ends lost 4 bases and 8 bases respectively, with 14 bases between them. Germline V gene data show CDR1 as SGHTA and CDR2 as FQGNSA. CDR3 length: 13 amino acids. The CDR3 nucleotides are TGTGCCAGCAGCTCCCCGACAGGAGGGGGCTACACCTTC. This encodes CASSSPTGGGYTF.

The DNA for the CDR3 is TGTGCCAGCAGGCCCAGTTACACAGATACGCAGTATTTT. This gives the protein CASRPSYTDTQYF. This chain joins TRBV7-6 and TRBJ2-3, with D unclear. Trimming pared 6 bases from V and 2 bases from J, leaving 9 bases between. Germline CDR1 is SGHVS and CDR2 is FNYEAQ. This CDR3 comprises 13 residues.

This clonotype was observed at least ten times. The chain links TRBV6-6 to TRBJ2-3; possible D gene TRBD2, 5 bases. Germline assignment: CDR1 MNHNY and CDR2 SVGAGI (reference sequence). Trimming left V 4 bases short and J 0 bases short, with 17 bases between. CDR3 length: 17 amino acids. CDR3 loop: CASSSTPSRYSTDTQYF. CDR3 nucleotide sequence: TGTGCCAGCAGTTCCACTCCTAGCCGTTATAGCACAGATACGCAGTATTTT.

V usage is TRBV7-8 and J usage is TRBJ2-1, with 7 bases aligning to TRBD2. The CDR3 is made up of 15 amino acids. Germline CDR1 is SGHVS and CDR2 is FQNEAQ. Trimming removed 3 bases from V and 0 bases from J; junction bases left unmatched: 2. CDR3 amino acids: CASSFRDYSYNEQFF. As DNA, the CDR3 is TGTGCCAGCAGCTTCCGGGACTACTCCTACAATGAGCAGTTCTTC.

The DNA for the CDR3 is TGTGCCAGCAGGAGGGGGAGGGTATCGGACACCGGGGAGCTGTTTTTT. Translating gives CASRRGRVSDTGELFF. V gene TRBV9 combines with J gene TRBJ2-2; maybe TRBD2 (7 bases). The V and J ends lost 5 bases and 3 bases respectively, with 17 bases between them. The CDR3 covers 16 residues. Germline V gives CDR1 SGDLS, CDR2 YYNGEE. The full variable domain, in which reference TRBV9 and TRBJ2-2 provide the parts outside the CDR3, is DSGVTQTPKHLITATGQRVTLRCSPRSGDLSVYWYQQSLDQGLQFLIQYYNGEERAKGNILERFSAQQFPDLHSELNLSSLELGDSALYFCASRRGRVSDTGELFFGEGSRLTVL.

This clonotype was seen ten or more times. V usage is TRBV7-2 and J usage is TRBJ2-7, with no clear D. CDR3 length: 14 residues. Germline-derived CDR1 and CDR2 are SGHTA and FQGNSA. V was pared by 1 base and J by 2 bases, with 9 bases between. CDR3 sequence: CASSLGRGPYEQYF. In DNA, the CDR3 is TGTGCCAGCAGCTTAGGTCGAGGTCCCTACGAGCAGTACTTC.

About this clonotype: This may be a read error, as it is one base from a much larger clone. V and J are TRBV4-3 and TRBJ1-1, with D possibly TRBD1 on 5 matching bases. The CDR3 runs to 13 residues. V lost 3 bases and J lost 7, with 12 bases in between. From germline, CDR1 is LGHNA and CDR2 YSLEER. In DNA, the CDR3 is TGCGCCAGCAGCCAGCGAGGGGCCATTGAAGCTTTCTTT. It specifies CASSQRGAIEAFF.

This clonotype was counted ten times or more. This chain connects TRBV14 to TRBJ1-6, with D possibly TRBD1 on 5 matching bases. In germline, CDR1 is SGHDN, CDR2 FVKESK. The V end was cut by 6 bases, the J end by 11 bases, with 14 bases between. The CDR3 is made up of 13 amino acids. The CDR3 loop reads CASRSGTGTPLHF. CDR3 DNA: TGTGCCAGCAGGTCCGGGACCGGCACACCCCTCCACTTT.

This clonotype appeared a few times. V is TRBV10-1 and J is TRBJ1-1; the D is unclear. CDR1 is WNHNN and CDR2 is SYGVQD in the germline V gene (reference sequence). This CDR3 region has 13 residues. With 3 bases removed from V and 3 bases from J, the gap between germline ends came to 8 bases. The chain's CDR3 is CASSEVAYTEAFF. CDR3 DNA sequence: TGCGCCAGCAGTGAAGTGGCTTACACTGAAGCTTTCTTT.

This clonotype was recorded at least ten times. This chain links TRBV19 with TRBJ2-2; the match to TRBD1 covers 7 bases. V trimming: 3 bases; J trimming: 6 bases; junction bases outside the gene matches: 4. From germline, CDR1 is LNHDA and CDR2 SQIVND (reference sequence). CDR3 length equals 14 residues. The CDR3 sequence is CASSIKGAAGELFF. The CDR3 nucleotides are TGTGCCAGTAGTATCAAGGGGGCTGCCGGGGAGCTGTTTTTT.

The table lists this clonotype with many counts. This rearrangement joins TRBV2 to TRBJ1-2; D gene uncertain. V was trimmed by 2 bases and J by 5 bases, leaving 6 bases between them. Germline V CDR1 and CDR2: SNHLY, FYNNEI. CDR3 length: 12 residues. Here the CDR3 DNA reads TGTGCCAGCAGTGAACGGGGATATGGCTACACCTTC. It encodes CASSERGYGYTF.

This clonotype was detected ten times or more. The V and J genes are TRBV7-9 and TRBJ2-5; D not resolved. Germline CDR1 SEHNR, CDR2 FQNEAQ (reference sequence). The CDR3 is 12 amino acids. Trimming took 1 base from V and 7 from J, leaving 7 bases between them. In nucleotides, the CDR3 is TGTGCCAGCAGCTTAGTTTATGGGACCCAGTACTTC. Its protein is CASSLVYGTQYF.

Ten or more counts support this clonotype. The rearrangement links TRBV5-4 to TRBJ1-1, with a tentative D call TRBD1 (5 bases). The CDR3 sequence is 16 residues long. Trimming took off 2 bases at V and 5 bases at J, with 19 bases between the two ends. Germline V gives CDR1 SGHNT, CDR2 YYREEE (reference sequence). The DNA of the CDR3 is TGTGCCAGCAGCTTCGCCCTGGGGCCCTCTGGGACTGAAGCTTTCTTT. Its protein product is CASSFALGPSGTEAFF.

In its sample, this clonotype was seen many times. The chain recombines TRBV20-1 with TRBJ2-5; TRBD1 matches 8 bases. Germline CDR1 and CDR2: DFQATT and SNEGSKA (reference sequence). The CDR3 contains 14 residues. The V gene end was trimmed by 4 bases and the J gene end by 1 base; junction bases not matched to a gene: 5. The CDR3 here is CSATGGRAQETQYF. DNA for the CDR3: TGCAGTGCTACAGGGGGCCGGGCCCAAGAGACCCAGTACTTC.

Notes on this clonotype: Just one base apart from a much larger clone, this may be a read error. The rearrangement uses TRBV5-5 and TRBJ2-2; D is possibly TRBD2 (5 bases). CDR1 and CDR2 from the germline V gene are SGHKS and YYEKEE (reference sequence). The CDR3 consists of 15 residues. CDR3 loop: CASSKNTVNTGELLF. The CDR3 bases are TGTGCCAGCAGCAAAAACACAGTGAACACCGGGGAGCTGCTTTTT.